The source of this TCR beta chain is a study of CD8+ T cells in alopecia areata. With 6 bases removed from V and 0 bases from J, the gap between germline ends came to 1 base. Germline V CDR1 and CDR2: SGHTA, FQGNSA. CDR3 size: 11 residues. There are a few counts of this clone. RNA, once extracted, was reverse transcribed into cDNA for use as the sequencing template. Generated by immunoSEQ multiplex PCR, the TCRdb table keeps only in-frame clones and is missing some. The sample yields 200,000 to 250,000 clones, 67% seen once. The source is a human donor with alopecia areata. Sequences were derived from CD4+ T cells sorted from blood, sampled at week 0. The rearrangement joins TRBV7-2 to TRBJ2-3; unclear D gene. The CDR3 here is CASSSTDTQYF. The DNA for the CDR3 is TGTGCCAGCAGTAGCACAGATACGCAGTATTTT.